This entry describes one T cell receptor (beta chain). Antigen unknown. The sample belongs to a study of CD8+CD57+ T cells in acquired aplastic anemia. Study-wide context: Sorted CD4+ and CD8+ cells yielded about 2.9 ug of DNA on average. Sequencing produced an average of about 10.8 million reads per healthy donor for CD4+ cells.

CDR3 length: 15 amino acids. CDR1 and CDR2 from the germline V gene are LNHNV and YYDKDF (reference sequence). Trimming removed 0 bases at V and 4 bases at J, with 12 bases between. Genomic DNA provided the template from which TCR beta VDJ and CDR3 profiles were obtained. TCRdb reanalysed the reads using MiXCR and keeps one entry per CDR3 protein. The repertoire holds about 110,000 distinct CDR3 sequences, with 51% as singletons. Findings and caveats of the study: Found in both controls and patients were some 30 CD8+ CDR3 sequences. Between the patient and control groups, CD8+ Simpson's diversity did not differ significantly.

The chain recombines TRBV15 with TRBJ1-2, with D unclear. Sequenced input: sorted CD4+, CD8+, or CD8+CD57+ T cells (not recorded which) from PBMCs. The clonotype comes from a human donor in good health, serving as a control. CDR3 protein: CATSRETGSSYGYTF. CDR3 DNA: TGTGCCACCAGCAGAGAGACGGGTTCTTCCTATGGCTACACCTTC.